This T cell receptor (beta chain) was profiled in a study of breast tumors, draining lymph nodes, adjacent tissues. Germline V lookup: CDR1 MRHNA, CDR2 SNTAGT. V dropped 11 bases and J dropped 10 bases, with 15 bases sitting between them. This CDR3 comprises 12 residues. TCRdb recomputed calls from the multiplex PCR reads with MiXCR, one row per CDR3 protein. The sample holds fewer than 300,000 distinct CDR3 sequences, about 32% seen once. The count of this clonotype is one. Axillary draining lymph nodes of breast cancer patients supplied the node samples. The receptor comes from a female donor with breast cancer. Some clones in this sample may be carry-over from other donors' samples. Sequenced input: axillary lymph node tissue. The chain has TRBV6-4 and TRBJ1-6, with D possibly matching TRBD1 (5 bases). In DNA form, the CDR3 reads TGTGCCTTGAGTCGGGGGGAATCACCCCTCCACTTT. Its protein product is CALSRGESPLHF.